A selection of T cell receptor beta chains follows, all from one sample in a study of CD8 T cells in ankylosing spondylitis. Via MiXCR, TCRdb re-called the 5' RACE reads, giving one row per CDR3 protein. Here the sample spans fewer than 250,000 distinct CDR3 sequences, roughly 32% being singletons. The specimen was blood, either unsorted or a sorted T cell fraction (not recorded which). These receptors were taken from a male donor with ankylosing spondylitis or in good health (not recorded which). CDR3s include the opening cysteine and the closing phenylalanine or tryptophan. The D gene is left open where the match is weak. The size field is filled for only some rows; it gives once, few, many or a size class.

size,D,J,V,CDR3,DNA
once,-,TRBJ2-3,TRBV20-1,CSAYEWDSRRGGRDTQYF,TGCAGTGCTTACGAATGGGACAGCAGGCGTGGGGGGAGGGATACGCAGTATTTT
few,-,TRBJ2-7,TRBV6-1,CASKQGDLYEQYF,TGTGCCAGTAAACAGGGAGATCTCTACGAGCAGTACTTC
few,TRBD2,TRBJ2-7,TRBV6-1,CASSSGGYDSYEQYF,TGTGCCAGCAGCTCGGGGGGGTATGACAGCTACGAGCAGTACTTC
-,-,TRBJ1-1,TRBV20-1,CSAPGTQGRTEAFF,TGCAGTGCCCCCGGGACTCAGGGACGCACTGAAGCTTTCTTT
-,TRBD2,TRBJ2-1,TRBV6-1,CASKLAGGNEQFF,TGTGCCAGCAAACTAGCGGGGGGAAATGAGCAGTTCTTC
few,-,TRBJ2-1,TRBV12-3/TRBV12-4,CASRPGTSNEQFF,TGTGCCAGCAGGCCAGGGACTTCAAATGAGCAGTTCTTC
many,-,TRBJ1-6,TRBV29-1,CSVADDSTNSPLHF,TGCAGCGTAGCCGACGACAGCACCAATTCACCCCTCCACTTT
-,-,TRBJ1-2,TRBV28,CASEAGITGLNYGYTF,TGTGCCAGCGAAGCCGGAATTACGGGGCTTAACTATGGCTACACCTTC
few,TRBD1,TRBJ1-6,TRBV12-3/TRBV12-4,CASSSDREYNSPLHF,TGTGCCAGCAGTTCCGACAGGGAATATAATTCACCCCTCCACTTT
few,-,TRBJ2-7,TRBV20-1,CSAGDAYEQYF,TGCAGTGCTGGAGACGCCTACGAGCAGTACTTC
-,TRBD1,TRBJ2-7,TRBV20-1,CSARDFRDRGDEQYF,TGCAGTGCTAGAGATTTCCGGGACAGGGGTGACGAGCAGTACTTC
-,TRBD1,TRBJ2-7,TRBV20-1,CSARDVGGAAGEQYF,TGCAGTGCTAGAGATGTAGGGGGCGCAGCTGGCGAGCAGTACTTC
-,-,TRBJ1-6,TRBV6-1,CASSDRVSYNSPLHF,TGTGCCAGCAGTGACAGGGTCTCCTATAATTCACCCCTCCACTTT
-,TRBD2,TRBJ2-1,TRBV6-1,CASSADILGMGGYNEQFF,TGTGCCAGCAGTGCTGATATTTTAGGAATGGGGGGGTACAATGAGCAGTTCTTC
few,-,TRBJ2-7,TRBV20-1,CSARDLAGSYEQYF,TGCAGTGCTAGAGATCTGGCAGGGTCCTACGAGCAGTACTTC
few,-,TRBJ1-1,TRBV6-5,CASSYRGSLAKNTEAFF,TGTGCCAGCAGTTATAGAGGAAGCCTAGCAAAGAACACTGAAGCTTTCTTT
-,TRBD1,TRBJ1-1,TRBV10-3,CAISTTGATMDEAFF,TGTGCCATCAGTACGACAGGGGCCACGATGGATGAAGCTTTCTTT
-,TRBD1,TRBJ2-2,TRBV6-5,CASSYSLDPGQANTGELFF,TGTGCCAGCAGTTACTCCCTAGATCCGGGACAGGCGAACACCGGGGAGCTGTTTTTT
-,TRBD1,TRBJ1-2,TRBV25-1,CASRDGTEGGYTF,TGTGCCAGCAGGGACGGGACAGAGGGTGGCTACACCTTC
few,TRBD1,TRBJ2-5,TRBV5-1,CASRRTGSTQETQYF,TGCGCCAGCAGGCGGACAGGGTCTACCCAAGAGACCCAGTACTTC
few,-,TRBJ2-7,TRBV7-9,CASSLAGAYRVDYEQYF,TGTGCCAGCAGCTTAGCTGGAGCATACAGGGTTGACTACGAGCAGTACTTC
-,TRBD2,TRBJ2-7,TRBV10-3,CASTGRPYEQYF,TGTGCCTCCACCGGGAGGCCCTACGAGCAGTACTTC
-,TRBD1,TRBJ2-4,TRBV6-1,CASSSRGGRGHGGKNIQYF,TGTGCCAGCAGCTCAAGAGGGGGCAGGGGGCACGGTGGCAAAAACATTCAGTACTTC
-,TRBD2,TRBJ2-3,TRBV5-1,CASSLDPTSGYTDTQYF,TGCGCCAGCAGCTTAGACCCGACTAGCGGCTACACAGATACGCAGTATTTT
-,-,TRBJ2-7,TRBV18,CASSPSGGGEGQYF,TGTGCCAGCTCACCCTCTGGGGGCGGAGAGGGGCAGTACTTC
-,TRBD2,TRBJ2-3,TRBV7-2,CASSLTSGGQSTDTQYF,TGTGCCAGCAGCTTGACTAGCGGGGGGCAGAGCACAGATACGCAGTATTTT
-,-,TRBJ2-3,TRBV9,CASSPGGHISTDTQYF,TGTGCCAGCAGCCCGGGGGGCCACATCAGCACAGATACGCAGTATTTT
-,-,TRBJ2-7,TRBV12-3/TRBV12-4,CASQGLAEQYF,TGTGCCAGCCAGGGGCTAGCCGAGCAGTACTTC
-,-,TRBJ2-5,TRBV29-1,CSVEETGEETQYF,TGCAGCGTTGAAGAGACAGGAGAAGAGACCCAGTACTTC
many,TRBD1,TRBJ1-1,TRBV7-2,CASSSFRDRGLNTEAFF,TGTGCCAGCAGCTCCTTTCGGGACAGGGGATTGAACACTGAAGCTTTCTTT
-,TRBD2,TRBJ2-6,TRBV6-2/TRBV6-3,CASRYRNSGTSGPSGANVLTF,TGTGCCAGCAGATACCGAAACTCAGGGACTAGCGGTCCCTCTGGGGCCAACGTCCTGACTTTC
-,-,TRBJ1-5,TRBV7-9,CASSLSPDSNQPQHF,TGTGCCAGCAGCCTCTCTCCAGACAGCAATCAGCCCCAGCATTTT
-,-,TRBJ2-1,TRBV12-5,CASGLNHNSYNEQFF,TGTGCTAGTGGTTTGAACCATAACTCCTACAATGAGCAGTTCTTC
few,TRBD1,TRBJ2-7,TRBV11-2,CASSSLRGDRSSYEQYF,TGTGCCAGCAGCTCGTTAAGGGGGGACAGGTCCTCCTACGAGCAGTACTTC
-,-,TRBJ2-1,TRBV7-2,CASSPEGSFGPHNEQFF,TGTGCCAGCAGCCCCGAGGGGTCGTTCGGCCCCCACAATGAGCAGTTCTTC
many,TRBD1,TRBJ1-1,TRBV12-3/TRBV12-4,CASRQGVGDTEAFF,TGTGCCAGCAGGCAGGGGGTAGGGGACACTGAAGCTTTCTTT
-,-,TRBJ2-1,TRBV7-2,CASSYGGTTSYNEQFF,TGTGCCAGCAGCTACGGCGGGACCACCTCCTACAATGAGCAGTTCTTC
many,-,TRBJ2-4,TRBV7-2,CASSSSGTVAKNIQYF,TGTGCCAGCAGCTCCAGTGGGACCGTTGCCAAAAACATTCAGTACTTC
-,TRBD1,TRBJ2-3,TRBV5-1,CASSFQGAGGTDTQYF,TGCGCCAGCAGCTTCCAGGGGGCCGGCGGCACAGATACGCAGTATTTT
-,-,TRBJ2-2,TRBV29-1,CSVAEGGLVGRELFF,TGCAGCGTTGCCGAGGGGGGCCTCGTGGGAAGGGAGCTGTTTTTT
few,-,TRBJ2-3,TRBV20-1,CSAQKGPGTDTQYF,TGCAGTGCTCAAAAGGGCCCCGGCACAGATACGCAGTATTTT
-,TRBD2,TRBJ2-3,TRBV29-1,CSVELAGQAADTQYF,TGCAGCGTTGAACTAGCGGGCCAGGCGGCAGATACGCAGTATTTT
-,-,TRBJ2-5,TRBV7-9,CASSLQGRAETQYF,TGTGCCAGCAGCTTACAGGGGAGGGCAGAGACCCAGTACTTC
-,-,TRBJ2-3,TRBV4-1,CASSHPRAQGATDTQYF,TGCGCCAGCAGCCACCCTAGGGCGCAGGGAGCCACAGATACGCAGTATTTT
many,TRBD2,TRBJ2-1,TRBV20-1,CSARDGSGAPNEQFF,TGCAGTGCTAGAGATGGAAGCGGGGCCCCTAATGAGCAGTTCTTC
few,TRBD2,TRBJ2-3,TRBV4-1,CASSQDRGETTDTQYF,TGCGCCAGCAGCCAAGACCGGGGGGAGACCACAGATACGCAGTATTTT
-,-,TRBJ2-7,TRBV7-2,CASSLNVMYEEQYF,TGTGCCAGCAGCTTAAACGTTATGTACGAGGAGCAGTACTTC
-,TRBD2,TRBJ2-5,TRBV20-1,CSGTGLAVETQYF,TGCAGTGGGACGGGACTAGCGGTGGAGACCCAGTACTTC